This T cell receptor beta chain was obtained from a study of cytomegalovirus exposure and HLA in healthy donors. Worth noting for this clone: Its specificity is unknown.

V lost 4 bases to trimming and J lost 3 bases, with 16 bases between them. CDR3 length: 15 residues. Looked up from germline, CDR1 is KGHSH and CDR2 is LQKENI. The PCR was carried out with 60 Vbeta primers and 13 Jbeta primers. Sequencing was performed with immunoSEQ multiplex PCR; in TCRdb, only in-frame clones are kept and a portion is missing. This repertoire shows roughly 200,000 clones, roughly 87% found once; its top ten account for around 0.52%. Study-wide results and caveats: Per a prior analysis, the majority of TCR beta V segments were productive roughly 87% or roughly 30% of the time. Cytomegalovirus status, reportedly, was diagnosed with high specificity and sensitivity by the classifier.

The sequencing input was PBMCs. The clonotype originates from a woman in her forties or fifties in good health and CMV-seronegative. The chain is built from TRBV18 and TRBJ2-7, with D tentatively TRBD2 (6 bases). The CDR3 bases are TGTGCCAGCTCACGGGCCGGGACTGGAAACTACGAGCAGTACTTC. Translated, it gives CASSRAGTGNYEQYF.